The entry that follows covers one T cell receptor (beta chain) sequence. Its antigen is not identified. The CDR3 covers 19 residues. Per germline, CDR1 SGDLS and CDR2 YYNGEE. After removal of 7 bases from V and 5 bases from J, the junction contained 19 bases not matched to a gene. This entry belongs to a study of T cell responses to AZD1222 COVID-19 vaccine. Study summary: Second-dose schedules of about 4 or about 12 weeks were combined.

Sequenced by immunoSEQ multiplex PCR; TCRdb stores in-frame clones only, minus some. The sample lists 120,000 to 150,000 clones; 92% were seen once. Study-wide results and limits: Only six or seven AZD1222 recipients tested seropositive at baseline.

This chain uses TRBV9 with TRBJ2-3; TRBD2 agrees at 13 bases. The sequence was collected from an adult in good health. This sample comprised peripheral blood, obtained on day 0 of AZD1222 vaccination. DNA of the CDR3: TGTGCCAGCGCGGGGAAACAAGGACTAGCGGGGGTCAACCGAGATACGCAGTATTTT. Translation gives CASAGKQGLAGVNRDTQYF.